The 21 T cell receptor beta chains given below trace back to one sample, sequenced in a study of CD8+CD57+ T cells in acquired aplastic anemia. Genomic DNA served as template for TCR beta VDJ and CDR3 profiling. Via MiXCR, TCRdb re-called the reads, giving one row per CDR3 protein. The table records hundreds of thousands of distinct CDR3 sequences, about two thirds of them present only once. Sequencing was done on a sample of sorted CD4+, CD8+, or CD8+CD57+ T cells (not recorded which) from PBMCs. The receptors derive from a human donor in good health, serving as a control.

The chain links TRBV5-4 to TRBJ2-5; D may be TRBD1 (5 bases). Trimming removed 6 bases at V and 4 bases at J, with 13 bases between. Germline CDR1 and CDR2: SGHNT and YYREEE (reference sequence). The CDR3 extends over 13 amino acids. The CDR3 sequence is CASTKQDRETQYF. CDR3 coding DNA: TGTGCCAGCACCAAACAGGATAGAGAGACCCAGTACTTC. Drawing the rest from reference TRBV5-4 and TRBJ2-5, the complete variable domain is ETGVTQSPTHLIKTRGQQVTLRCSSQSGHNTVSWYQQALGQGPQFIFQYYREEENGRGNFPPRFSGLQFPNYSSELNVNALELDDSALYLCASTKQDRETQYFGPGTRLLVL.

This clonotype was seen at least ten times. The chain links TRBV6-1 to TRBJ1-5; D unclear. Trimming stripped 0 bases from V and 6 bases from J, with 9 bases between. The CDR3 loop spans 14 amino acids. Germline V CDR1 and CDR2: MNHNS, SASEGT. The CDR3, as DNA: TGTGCCAGCAGTGAAGCGCACACGCCTCAGCCCCAGCATTTT. Translating it yields CASSEAHTPQPQHF.

This clonotype was seen repeatedly, ten times or more. The V gene is TRBV19, the J gene TRBJ2-7; 8 bases agree with TRBD2. In germline, CDR1 is LNHDA, CDR2 SQIVND (reference sequence). This CDR3 spans 15 amino acids. V gave up 5 bases and J gave up 13 bases; unmatched junction bases: 19. The CDR3: CASSWGGGPTINYYF. The CDR3 nucleotides read TGTGCCAGTAGTTGGGGCGGGGGGCCAACCATAAACTACTACTTC. The whole variable domain, filled in from reference TRBV19 and TRBJ2-7, reads DGGITQSPKYLFRKEGQNVTLSCEQNLNHDAMYWYRQDPGQGLRLIYYSQIVNDFQKGDIAEGYSVSREKKESFPLTVTSAQKNPTAFYLCASSWGGGPTINYYFGPGTRLTVT.

Worth noting for this clonotype: One end of the junction is discordant with germline, which a read error may explain. This CDR3 is CASSLIGQGNEKLF. For the CDR3, the DNA is TGTGCCAGCAGCCTGATCGGACAGGGGAATGAAAAACTGTTC. The chain is built from TRBV7-2 and TRBJ2-7, with 9 bases that match TRBD1. In germline, CDR1 is SGHTA, CDR2 FQGNSA. This CDR3 has 14 residues.

The chain uses TRBV7-2 and TRBJ2-5; no firm D call. V was shortened by 3 bases and J by 5 bases, with 13 bases between the two germline ends. The CDR3 loop spans 14 amino acids. Per germline, CDR1 SGHTA and CDR2 FQGNSA. CDR3 DNA: TGTGCCAGCAGCTTCTGGTGGGTGCGGGAGACCCAGTACTTC. It specifies CASSFWWVRETQYF. Drawing the rest from reference TRBV7-2 and TRBJ2-5, the complete variable domain is GAGVSQSPSNKVTEKGKDVELRCDPISGHTALYWYRQSLGQGLEFLIYFQGNSAPDKSGLPSDRFSAERTGGSVSTLTIQRTQQEDSAVYLCASSFWWVRETQYFGPGTRLLVL.

The chain is built from TRBV20-1 and TRBJ2-1; a weak D match, TRBD2 (7 bases). The CDR3 is 16 amino acids. Trimming shortened V by 1 base and J by 3 bases, and 16 bases separated the two germline ends. Germline V gene lookup returns CDR1 DFQATT and CDR2 SNEGSKA (reference sequence). CDR3: CSARGLGGGHYNEQFF. The CDR3 DNA reads as TGCAGTGCTAGAGGGTTAGGGGGGGGGCACTACAATGAGCAGTTCTTC.

The rearrangement uses TRBV5-1 and TRBJ1-2; D unresolved. Trimming cost V 2 bases and J 7 bases, with 15 bases left between them. Germline CDR1 is SGHRS and CDR2 is YFSETQ. The CDR3 loop spans 14 amino acids. The CDR3 here is CASSFAADETGYTF. CDR3 DNA sequence: TGCGCCAGCAGCTTCGCGGCAGACGAGACTGGCTACACCTTC. Based on the CDR3 plus reference TRBV5-1 and TRBJ1-2, the full variable domain is KAGVTQTPRYLIKTRGQQVTLSCSPISGHRSVSWYQQTPGQGLQFLFEYFSETQRNKGNFPGRFSGRQFSNSRSEMNVSTLELGDSALYLCASSFAADETGYTFGSGTRLTVV.

The sample holds many counts of this clonotype. The chain uses TRBV19 and TRBJ1-6; D is undetermined. The germline CDR1 and CDR2 sequences are LNHDA and SQIVND (reference sequence). The CDR3 has 15 residues. Trimming removed 1 base at V and 1 base at J, with 5 bases between. The CDR3 sequence: CASSIVGSYNSPLHF. DNA for the CDR3: TGTGCCAGTAGTATAGTAGGGTCCTATAATTCACCCCTCCACTTT.

The chain is built from TRBV7-2 and TRBJ2-3, with D perhaps given as TRBD1 or TRBD2 (5 bases each). Germline V lookup: CDR1 SGHTA, CDR2 FQGNSA. The V and J ends lost 1 base and 15 bases respectively, with 23 bases between them. The CDR3 spans 15 residues. The CDR3 spells CASSLVGAADTQYYF. The CDR3 DNA follows: TGTGCCAGCAGCTTAGTCGGGGCTGCAGATACGCAGTATTATTTT.

The chain combines TRBV24-1 with TRBJ1-2; 7 bases are shared with TRBD1. Germline CDR1 KGHDR, CDR2 SFDVKD. The trim removed 4 bases at V and 1 base at J, leaving 2 bases unmatched. This CDR3 comprises 14 residues. CDR3 DNA: TGTGCCACCAGTGACGACAGGGATAACTATGGCTACACCTTC. This sequence encodes CATSDDRDNYGYTF.

The rearrangement joins TRBV5-4 to TRBJ1-2; TRBD1 is a possible D gene (6 bases). Germline V gene sequence: CDR1 SGHNT, CDR2 YYREEE (reference sequence). Deletions cut 4 bases from V and 8 bases from J, with 15 bases between. This CDR3 region has 13 residues. The CDR3 loop is CASSPGADVGYTF. The DNA of the CDR3 is TGTGCCAGCAGCCCGGGGGCAGACGTCGGCTACACCTTC.

The V call is TRBV9, the J call TRBJ1-1, with 7 bases lining up with TRBD1. The length of the CDR3 is 14 residues. From germline, CDR1 is SGDLS and CDR2 YYNGEE. Trimming cost V 4 bases and J 13 bases; bases outside gene matches: 16. The CDR3, as DNA: TGTGCCAGCAGCCTACAGGGGTCAGATACGCAGGATTTCTTT. Translation: CASSLQGSDTQDFF.

In the case of this clonotype: No DNA is shown, since the ends of the CDR3 on it are uncertain; the CDR3 is the one TCRdb lists. The chain has TRBV7-2 and TRBJ2-5; TRBD1 reflects the table's D call only, with no check against the DNA. Both ends counted, the CDR3 spans 22 residues. Germline values: CDR1 SGHTA, CDR2 FQGNSA. The CDR3 is CASSFYICSAHHARQGQETQYF.

This clonotype was seen at least ten times. V and J are TRBV12-3 or TRBV12-4 and TRBJ2-1; 12 nucleotides agree with TRBD2. The length of the CDR3 is 16 residues. Trimming took 7 bases from V and 6 from J; bases not matched to a gene: 10. As DNA, the CDR3 is TGTGCCAGCACCCCGTGGACTAGCGGGGTAGTCAATGAGCAGTTCTTC. This encodes CASTPWTSGVVNEQFF.

The J gene is TRBJ2-6, the V gene TRBV12-3 or TRBV12-4; D not certain. V was shortened by 6 bases and J by 0 bases, with 15 bases between the two germline ends. The CDR3 sequence is 17 residues long. The CDR3 protein is CASRARVRPSGANVLTF. The DNA for the CDR3 is TGTGCCAGCAGGGCCCGCGTCAGACCCTCTGGGGCCAACGTCCTGACTTTC.

Only one count was recorded for this clonotype. This CDR3 fails to terminate in the conserved phenylalanine or tryptophan, so it likely reflects a read error. The DNA is left out, because the CDR3 cannot be placed on it with certainty; the CDR3 is given as TCRdb lists it. V usage is TRBV9 and J usage is TRBJ1-5; TRBD1 was called by the table and not checked on the DNA. Germline V gene lookup returns CDR1 SGDLS and CDR2 YYNGEE. The CDR3 is 13 amino acids in total, end residues counted. This chain's CDR3 is CASVLEWDQAHTI.

This clonotype has only one observation. Because it lacks the conserved phenylalanine or tryptophan at the end, this CDR3 is likely a read error. The limits of the CDR3 on the DNA are not certain, so only TCRdb's listed CDR3 is given. J is TRBJ2-7 and V is TRBV15; TRBD1, the D gene given by the table, was not confirmed from the DNA. A total of 16 residues make up the CDR3, ends included. Germline V gene sequence: CDR1 LNHNV, CDR2 YYDKDF (reference sequence). The CDR3 protein is CATTMPRRGPRYVHHA.

In this sample, this clonotype turned up many times. The J gene is TRBJ1-4, the V gene TRBV2; 8 bases align to TRBD1. Trimming removed 7 bases from V and 3 bases from J; junction bases left unmatched: 1. The CDR3 covers 13 residues. CDR1 SNHLY and CDR2 FYNNEI come from the germline V gene. This chain's CDR3 is CASTGGANEKLFF. The CDR3 bases are TGTGCCAGCACAGGGGGCGCTAATGAAAAACTGTTTTTT. Drawing the rest from reference TRBV2 and TRBJ1-4, the complete variable domain is EPEVTQTPSHQVTQMGQEVILRCVPISNHLYFYWYRQILGQKVEFLVSFYNNEISEKSEIFDDQFSVERPDGSNFTLKIRSTKLEDSAMYFCASTGGANEKLFFGSGTQLSVL.

The chain combines TRBV29-1 with TRBJ1-2, with D possibly TRBD1 on 5 matching bases. Germline CDR1 is SQVTM and CDR2 is ANQGSEA. The CDR3 contains 15 residues. Trimming removed 3 bases from V and 3 bases from J, with 17 bases in between. DNA for the CDR3: TGCAGCGTTGATAAGGGGAAGGGCGGGGACTATGGCTACACCTTC. It translates to CSVDKGKGGDYGYTF.

This clonotype was picked up many times. The rearrangement uses TRBV3-1 and TRBJ1-2; TRBD1 matches 10 bases. The CDR3 runs 18 residues. The germline V gene has CDR1 LGHDT and CDR2 YNNKEL (reference sequence). V lost 0 bases, J lost 4 bases, and 11 bases stayed unmatched. The CDR3: CASSQDYRDRGRIYGYTF. The CDR3 DNA reads TGTGCCAGCAGCCAAGACTACCGGGACAGGGGAAGGATCTATGGCTACACCTTC.

The table lists this clonotype with a count of one. The V gene is TRBV11-2, the J gene TRBJ2-3; D is unresolved. The CDR3 totals 13 residues. The germline gives CDR1 SGHAT, CDR2 FQNNGV. Trimming left V 5 bases short and J 2 bases short, with 8 bases between. CDR3: CASSRYVTDTQYF. The CDR3 DNA is TGTGCCAGCAGCCGTTACGTCACAGATACGCAGTATTTT.